This record looks at one TCR beta chain sequence and its context. This clonotype was counted at least ten times. What this receptor recognizes is not known. Nothing much larger sits one base from this clone, and base qualities are not available. This sample is part of a study of identical twins (dated by TCRdb to 2015 to 2016). Study-level background: To test whether fetal clonotypes persist, this study deep-sequenced TCR alpha and beta repertoires from monozygotic twins, from unrelated adults of various ages, and from cord blood. Replicate twin experiments were performed at different times using different library preparation protocols to rule out contamination.

From the germline V gene, CDR1 is MNHNS and CDR2 is SASEGT. The trim is 5 bases for V and 0 bases for J, with a gap of 10 bases between the germline ends. The CDR3 covers 14 residues, taking in both the cysteine and the phenylalanine. Only the CDR3 portion is preserved as DNA: 42 bases, with reading frame beginning at the first base. All donors were healthy Caucasians. Miltenyi CD45RO+ enrichment and human naive T-cell isolation kits were used to isolate memory (CD45RO+) and naive T cells from PBMC. Beyond this particular receptor, the publication reports: Invariant T cells such as MAIT and iNKT could partly confound zero-insertion analyses, though diverse VJ usage argued against this for most clonotypes. Fewer insertions were carried by abundant cord blood beta clonotypes, a similar but weaker trend appeared in young adult naive repertoires, and no such trend appeared in memory repertoires. The excess sharing between twins in beta out-of-frame sequences was weaker because fewer shared sequences reduced the signal-to-noise ratio. In monozygotic twins, recombination models systematically underestimated out-of-frame TCR alpha sharing, but the models matched the sharing seen between unrelated individuals. Compared with coincidental sharing between unrelated individuals, out-of-frame TCR alpha sequences shared between twins had an excess of sequences with low generation probability. Because the same donors could not be followed over many years, the conclusions depended on cross-sectional statistical analysis.

The library came from 5' RACE. The listed sequencing device is Illumina HiSeq 2000. Template switching introduced a universal primer binding site; the final cDNA contained a unique molecular identifier, enabling accurate counting of TCR cDNA molecules. Specific primers in the conserved constant-segment region were used to synthesize first-strand cDNA for TCR alpha and beta chains. To control for contamination, every cDNA library carried two barcodes: a SMART-Mk sample barcode plus Illumina barcodes. TruSeq adapter sequences and Illumina sample barcodes were added in two successive PCR steps. The TCR alpha and beta cDNA libraries were sequenced on the Illumina HiSeq platform using custom primers. From the authors' description of their analysis: MiGEC was used to process raw reads and extract unique molecular identifiers, and MiXCR was used to find CDR3 positions. For each individual, recombination models were inferred using an EM algorithm with the repgenHMM and IGoR tools. Shared clonotype analysis was performed with the tcR package in R, normalizing sharing by the product of cloneset sizes. To study raw recombination without the effects of thymic and clonal selection, out-of-frame nonproductive sequences were analyzed. TCRdb reworked the public reads: Q25 trimming with fastp, MiXCR clone assembly, productive beta chains retained. Duplicate CDR3 protein sequences are folded into a single record with the most common DNA and genes. Here the V and J calls rest on TCRdb's processing, not on the authors' analysis. The sample yields hundreds of thousands of distinct CDR3 sequences; 11% to 15% were counted once. Approximately 10% of the sample comes from the top ten.

Sequencing used memory (CD45RO+) T cells sorted from blood. The intended sense of this specimen's cell subset or site label: CD45RO+ enriched T cells. The chain was built from TRBV6-1 and TRBJ1-2; no D gene is confidently identified. The sequence derives from a woman aged 18-35 years in good health. This receptor carries the CDR3 CASSTQQANYGYTF. In nucleotide form, the sequence is TGTGCCAGCAGTACCCAGCAGGCTAACTATGGCTACACCTTC.